The entry below describes one TCR beta chain. MiXCR was used by TCRdb to re-call the PCR reads. Here the sample spans about 24,000 clones, 20% to 30% being singletons. The data are from a study of metastatic and nonmetastatic thyroid tumors. The germline V and J ends were trimmed by 2 bases and 1 base, with 15 bases remaining between them. This CDR3 region has 16 residues. Germline loops: CDR1 SGHRS, CDR2 YFSETQ. All patients were untreated before thyroid surgery. Sequences were obtained from tumor tissue. The chain recombines TRBV5-1 with TRBJ2-5; D uncertain. The TCR originated in a male donor with papillary thyroid cancer or a benign thyroid nodule (not recorded which). Some clones in this sample may be carry-over from other donors' samples. CDR3 in DNA: TGCGCCAGCAGCTTAGTACAGTGTTTGGGCCAAGAGACCCAGTACTTC. Residues: CASSLVQCLGQETQYF.